The sequence of this TCR beta chain was determined in a study of cytomegalovirus exposure and HLA in healthy donors. From germline, CDR1 is SNHLY and CDR2 FYNNEI. The CDR3 consists of 12 residues. V was shortened by 8 bases and J by 0 bases, with 7 bases between the two germline ends. PCR was performed using 60 Vbeta and 13 Jbeta primers. Here immunoSEQ multiplex PCR was the method, and the copy in TCRdb shows in-frame clones only, minus some. Here the sample spans 150,000 to 200,000 clones, 81% being singletons. This clone occurred a few times. This clonotype was obtained from a man aged 40-50 years in good health and CMV-seropositive. The chain is built from TRBV2 and TRBJ2-5; TRBD1 is a possible D gene (5 bases). The sequencing sample was made of PBMCs. The DNA for the CDR3 is TGTGCCAGCGGGGCTTACCAAGAGACCCAGTACTTC. This sequence encodes CASGAYQETQYF. Full variable domain (rest looked up from reference TRBV2 and TRBJ2-5): EPEVTQTPSHQVTQMGQEVILRCVPISNHLYFYWYRQILGQKVEFLVSFYNNEISEKSEIFDDQFSVERPDGSNFTLKIRSTKLEDSAMYFCASGAYQETQYFGPGTRLLVL.